This T cell receptor (beta chain) was sequenced in a study of OX40 agonist ivuxolimab in advanced cancers. Across the whole study: Head and neck, renal cell, melanoma or hepatocellular carcinoma were the cancers that dose-escalation patients had. The study's findings and limits: Antigen specificity was not determined for the expanded peripheral T cells.

Any history of autoimmune disease or systemic immunosuppression disqualified patients. The V end was cut by 4 bases, the J end by 8 bases, with 15 bases between. Germline V CDR1 and CDR2: SEHNR, FQNEAQ (reference sequence). The CDR3 is made up of 14 amino acids. Data came from immunoSEQ multiplex PCR; TCRdb stores just in-frame clones and leaves some out. The sample contains 90,000 or so clones, approximately 89% of which appear only once. About this clone: The antigen remains unidentified.

The sequencing here drew on CD4+ or CD8+ T cells sorted from blood, taken in a trial of the OX40 agonist ivuxolimab. The chain links TRBV7-9 to TRBJ2-1; D assignment may be TRBD1 or TRBD2 (5 bases each). This receptor was obtained from an adult with an advanced solid tumor such as melanoma, head and neck, liver or kidney cancer. The CDR3 spells CASSWTDGDDEQFF. CDR3 nucleotide sequence: TGTGCCAGCAGCTGGACCGATGGGGACGATGAGCAGTTCTTC.